This T cell receptor (beta chain) was observed in a study of CD4+ T cells in melanoma (dated by TCRdb to between 2021 and 2023). About the study as a whole: The study investigated neoantigen-specific CD4+ T cells in human melanoma.

The donors were people with melanoma. What the work shows at the level of the full study, not this receptor alone: Neoantigen-specific CD4+ T cells in melanoma were reported to have a range of differentiation states. Neoantigen-specific CD4+ T cells were reported to be correlated with the function of CD8+ T cells, macrophages and B cells.

Concerning this clone: Its recognized antigen is unknown. It has no much larger one-base neighbor in the sample; base qualities were not kept.

The library was prepared using the immunoSEQ multiplex PCR assay. The clones in this table, taken by TCRdb from immuneACCESS, are in-frame only. Not every clone is retained; where verified, under half of the shortfall comes from an unresolved V gene, and the cause of the rest is unknown. The sample table lists 52,000 or so clones, approximately 74% of them with a count of one. In total, the top ten clones hold roughly 4.8% of the sample. The germline V gene sets CDR1 to SGHDT and CDR2 to YYEEEE. V loses 5 bases of germline sequence and J loses 8 bases, and the interval between the two ends is 17 bases. The CDR3 spans 15 residues, from the cysteine through the phenylalanine. Kept here is only the CDR3 DNA, which spans 45 bases and is read in frame from base 1.

This clonotype originated in a human donor with melanoma. The chain employs TRBV5-6 and TRBJ1-6; the D gene assignment is ambiguous. The sample was tumor tissue. The CDR3 amino acid sequence is: CASSLFPAWDSPLHF. The DNA sequence is as follows: TGTGCCAGCAGTTTATTTCCGGCTTGGGATTCACCCCTCCACTTT. The full variable domain, with segments outside the CDR3 supplied by the reference TRBV5-6 and TRBJ1-6 proteins, appears as DAGVTQSPTHLIKTRGQQVTLRCSPKSGHDTVSWYQQALGQGPQFIFQYYEEEERQRGNFPDRFSGHQFPNYSSELNVNALLLGDSALYLCASSLFPAWDSPLHFGNGTRLTVT.